Listed here are 10 T cell receptor beta chains from one sample, sequenced in a study of T cell repertoires in cytomegalovirus infection. No antigen has been assigned to these receptors. TCRdb itself ran the reads through MiXCR, one entry per CDR3 protein. The data hold 640,000 or so distinct CDR3 sequences, with around a third observed a single time. The sequencing used cultured PBMCs, collected from culture after CMV antigen stimulation. Source of these receptors: a human donor in good health (CMV status not recorded). Some clones in this sample may be carry-over from other donors' samples.

The chain has TRBV5-6 and TRBJ2-3; TRBD1 might be the D (6 bases). The germline V gene encodes CDR1 SGHDT and CDR2 YYEEEE. V lost 4 bases, J lost 6 bases, and 18 bases lay in between. This CDR3 comprises 15 residues. As DNA, the CDR3 is TGTGCCAGCAGCATCGGACAGACACCGGGGGATACGCAGTATTTT. Amino acid sequence: CASSIGQTPGDTQYF.

The chain recombines TRBV7-9 with TRBJ2-7; D uncertain. V dropped 1 base and J dropped 3 bases, with 16 bases sitting between them. The CDR3 has 16 residues. Looked up from germline, CDR1 is SEHNR and CDR2 is FQNEAQ (reference sequence). CDR3 in DNA: TGTGCCAGCAGCTTAGGGTTCGGGTCGACGGGCTACGAGCAGTACTTC. Amino acid sequence: CASSLGFGSTGYEQYF.

This chain connects TRBV7-8 to TRBJ1-5; a weak D match, TRBD1 (5 bases). CDR1 is SGHVS, CDR2 FQNEAQ, per germline. There are 14 residues in the CDR3. V was pared by 4 bases and J by 14 bases, with 21 bases between. The CDR3 DNA reads as TGTGCCAGCAGCTCCCCGGCGGCGGGGGTACCCAAGCATTTT. This encodes CASSSPAAGVPKHF.

A word on this clonotype: At one end the junction does not follow the germline gene, possibly because of a read error. V is TRBV5-4 and J is TRBJ1-5; unclear D gene. The germline gives CDR1 SGHNT, CDR2 YYREEE (reference sequence). This CDR3 has 13 residues. CDR3 amino acids: CASSGGSDQPQHF. CDR3 DNA sequence: TGTGCCAGCAGCGGCGGTAGCGATCAGCCCCAGCATTTT.

The chain recombines TRBV20-1 with TRBJ2-7; D is perhaps TRBD1 (6 bases). Per the germline V gene, CDR1 is DFQATT and CDR2 is SNEGSKA (reference sequence). Trimming left V 3 bases short and J 1 base short, with 13 bases between. The CDR3 totals 14 residues. DNA of the CDR3: TGCAGTGCTAGGGGGGCGGATGGTTCCTACGAGCAGTACTTC. Amino acids: CSARGADGSYEQYF.

V usage is TRBV4-2 and J usage is TRBJ2-2; D may be TRBD2 (5 bases). Trimming removed 0 bases from V and 6 bases from J, with 14 bases in between. The CDR3 contains 16 residues. Germline V gives CDR1 LGHNA, CDR2 YNFKEQ. For the CDR3, the DNA is TGTGCCAGCAGCCAAGACCCCGCCCTAGCCGCCGGGGAGCTGTTTTTT. Amino acid sequence: CASSQDPALAAGELFF.

The V and J genes are TRBV6-2 or TRBV6-3 and TRBJ2-1; D is undetermined. The CDR3 covers 11 residues. Between the trimmed V and J ends, which lost 6 bases and 12 bases, there was a span of 12 bases. Germline loops: CDR1 MNHEY, CDR2 SVGEGT. The CDR3 is CASSPPPGQFF. The DNA of the CDR3 is TGTGCCAGCAGCCCTCCCCCTGGGCAGTTCTTC.

V and J are TRBV5-4 and TRBJ2-5; D call uncertain. Germline CDR1 SGHNT, CDR2 YYREEE (reference sequence). The CDR3 runs 15 residues. V lost 1 base to trimming and J lost 3 bases, with 13 bases between them. The CDR3 loop is CASSLSTVKKETQYF. The CDR3, as DNA: TGTGCCAGCAGCTTGTCAACAGTAAAGAAAGAGACCCAGTACTTC.

The chain employs TRBV10-3 and TRBJ1-2, with no clear D. Germline CDR1 reads ENHRY; CDR2 reads SYGVKD. V lost 6 bases and J 0 bases, leaving 8 bases between the germline ends. The CDR3 sequence is 13 residues long. CDR3 amino acids: CAIRSAANYGYTF. As DNA, the CDR3 is TGTGCCATCAGGTCAGCAGCTAACTATGGCTACACCTTC.

The chain has TRBV11-2 and TRBJ1-5; the D gene is possibly TRBD1 (6 bases). The CDR3 sequence is 20 residues long. CDR1 and CDR2 (germline): SGHAT, FQNNGV. V lost 4 bases and J lost 3, with 28 bases in between. The CDR3 loop is CASSYRVAASTNRNNQPQHF. The CDR3 region has the DNA TGTGCCAGCAGCTACAGGGTCGCGGCCTCCACCAACCGGAACAATCAGCCCCAGCATTTT.